What follows is one T cell receptor beta chain and its context. The protocol was immunoSEQ multiplex PCR, while the TCRdb copy is restricted to in-frame clones and leaves out a portion. The table lists approximately 6,000 clones, approximately 83% of them singletons, with less than 3.5% in the top ten. This entry comes from a study of immune evolution from preneoplasia to lung adenocarcinoma. The germline V gene encodes CDR1 KGHSH and CDR2 LQKENI. The CDR3 totals 14 residues. With V trimmed by 3 bases and J by 3 bases, 1 base remained unmatched. The clonotype was recovered from an older donor with lung adenocarcinoma. The sequenced sample was FFPE lung adenocarcinoma in situ tissue. The rearrangement links TRBV18 to TRBJ2-1; 8 bases are a match to TRBD2. The CDR3 coding sequence is TGTGCCAGCTCACCCGGGACTAGCTACAATGAGCAGTTCTTC. Translation: CASSPGTSYNEQFF.